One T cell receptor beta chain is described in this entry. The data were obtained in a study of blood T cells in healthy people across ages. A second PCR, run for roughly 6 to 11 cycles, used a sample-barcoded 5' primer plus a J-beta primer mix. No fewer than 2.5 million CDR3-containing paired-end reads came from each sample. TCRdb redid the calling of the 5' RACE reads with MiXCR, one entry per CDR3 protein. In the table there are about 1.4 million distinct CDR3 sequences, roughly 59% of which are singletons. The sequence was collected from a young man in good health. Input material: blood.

CDR3 sequence (DNA): TGCAGTGCTAGAAATGACGGAATCCAAACACTGAACACTGAAGCTTTCTTT. It encodes CSARNDGIQTLNTEAFF. The chain employs TRBV20-1 and TRBJ1-1; D is unresolved. Trimming took off 2 bases at V and 0 bases at J, with 19 bases between the two ends. CDR3 length equals 17 residues. Germline values: CDR1 DFQATT, CDR2 SNEGSKA (reference sequence).